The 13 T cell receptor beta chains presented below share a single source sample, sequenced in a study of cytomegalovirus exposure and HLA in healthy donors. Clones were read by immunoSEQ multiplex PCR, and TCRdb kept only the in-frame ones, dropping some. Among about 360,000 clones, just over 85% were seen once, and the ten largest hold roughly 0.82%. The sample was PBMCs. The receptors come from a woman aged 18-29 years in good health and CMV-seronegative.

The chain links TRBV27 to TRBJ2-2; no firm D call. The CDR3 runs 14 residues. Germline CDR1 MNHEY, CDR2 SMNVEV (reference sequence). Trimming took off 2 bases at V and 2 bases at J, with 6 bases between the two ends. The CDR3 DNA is TGTGCCAGCAGTTTAGACACTAACACCGGGGAGCTGTTTTTT. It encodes CASSLDTNTGELFF.

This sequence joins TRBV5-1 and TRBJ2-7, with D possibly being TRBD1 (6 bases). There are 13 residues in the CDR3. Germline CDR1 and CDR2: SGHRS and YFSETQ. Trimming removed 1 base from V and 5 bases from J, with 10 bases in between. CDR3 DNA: TGCGCCAGCAGCTTGAACAGGGAAGACGAGCAGTACTTC. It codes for CASSLNREDEQYF.

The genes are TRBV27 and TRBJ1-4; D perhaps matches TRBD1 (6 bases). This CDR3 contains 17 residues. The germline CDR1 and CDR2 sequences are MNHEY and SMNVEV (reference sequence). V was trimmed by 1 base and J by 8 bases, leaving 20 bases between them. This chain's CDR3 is CASSLYVNRGGQEKLFF. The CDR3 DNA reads TGTGCCAGCAGTTTATACGTCAATCGAGGGGGTCAAGAAAAACTGTTTTTT.

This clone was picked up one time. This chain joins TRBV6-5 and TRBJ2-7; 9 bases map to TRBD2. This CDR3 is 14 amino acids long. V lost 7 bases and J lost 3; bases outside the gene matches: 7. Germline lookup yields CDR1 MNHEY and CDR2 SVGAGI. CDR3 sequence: CASKRLADFYEQYF. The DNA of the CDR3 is TGTGCCAGCAAACGACTAGCGGACTTCTACGAGCAGTACTTC.

The CDR3 loop is CASSVTVNQPQHF. The DNA of the CDR3 is TGTGCCAGCAGCGTCACAGTCAATCAGCCCCAGCATTTT. V gene TRBV9 combines with J gene TRBJ1-5; no clear D. The CDR3 totals 13 residues. Germline CDR1 is SGDLS and CDR2 is YYNGEE. Trimming shortened V by 2 bases and J by 3 bases, and 6 bases separated the two germline ends. Filled out from reference TRBV9 and TRBJ1-5, the complete variable domain reads DSGVTQTPKHLITATGQRVTLRCSPRSGDLSVYWYQQSLDQGLQFLIQYYNGEERAKGNILERFSAQQFPDLHSELNLSSLELGDSALYFCASSVTVNQPQHFGDGTRLSIL.

Here the CDR3 DNA reads TGTGCCAGCTACCCGACAGGGCTCAATCAGCCCCAGCATTTT. Translated: CASYPTGLNQPQHF. The rearrangement joins TRBV6-1 to TRBJ1-5, with 7 nucleotides matching TRBD1. The germline CDR1 and CDR2 sequences are MNHNS and SASEGT. J was trimmed by 3 bases and V by 8 bases; bases with no gene match: 7. The CDR3 consists of 14 residues.

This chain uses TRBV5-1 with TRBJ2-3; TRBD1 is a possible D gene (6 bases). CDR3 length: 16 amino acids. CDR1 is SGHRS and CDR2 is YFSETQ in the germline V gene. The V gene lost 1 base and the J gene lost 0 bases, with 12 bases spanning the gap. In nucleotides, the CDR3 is TGCGCCAGCAGCTTGCGCGCAGGGGCTAGCACAGATACGCAGTATTTT. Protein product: CASSLRAGASTDTQYF.

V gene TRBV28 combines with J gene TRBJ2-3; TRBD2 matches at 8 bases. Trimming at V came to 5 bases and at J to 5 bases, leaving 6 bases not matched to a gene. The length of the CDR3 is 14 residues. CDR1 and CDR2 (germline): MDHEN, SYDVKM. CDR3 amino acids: CASSLGGAVDTQYF. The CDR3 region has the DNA TGTGCCAGCAGTCTCGGGGGGGCTGTAGATACGCAGTATTTT.

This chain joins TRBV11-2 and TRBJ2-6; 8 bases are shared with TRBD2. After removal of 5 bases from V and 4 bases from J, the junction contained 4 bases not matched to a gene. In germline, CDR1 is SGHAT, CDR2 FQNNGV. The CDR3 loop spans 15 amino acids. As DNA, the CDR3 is TGTGCCAGCAGCCCGCGGGGGGCGGGGGCCAACGTCCTGACTTTC. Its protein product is CASSPRGAGANVLTF.

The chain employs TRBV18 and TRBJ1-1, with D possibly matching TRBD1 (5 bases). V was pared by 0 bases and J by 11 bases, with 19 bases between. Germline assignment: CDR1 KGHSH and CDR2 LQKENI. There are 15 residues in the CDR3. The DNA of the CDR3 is TGTGCCAGCTCACCACCTTCGGCAGGGATTTTCGGTGCTTTCTTT. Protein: CASSPPSAGIFGAFF.

The CDR3 DNA follows: TGTGCCAGCATTTCCCAGGGAAGAACCGGGGAGCTGTTTTTT. Translated, it gives CASISQGRTGELFF. The rearrangement links TRBV28 to TRBJ2-2, with D possibly TRBD1 on 5 matching bases. CDR3 size: 14 residues. Trimming stripped 7 bases from V and 5 bases from J, with 14 bases between. The V gene's germline CDR1 is MDHEN and CDR2 SYDVKM.

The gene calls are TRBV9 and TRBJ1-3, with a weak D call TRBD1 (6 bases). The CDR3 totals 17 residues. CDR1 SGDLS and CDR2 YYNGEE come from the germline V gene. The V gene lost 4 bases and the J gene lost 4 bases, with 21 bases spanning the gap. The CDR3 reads CASSTYPFSRGGNTIYF. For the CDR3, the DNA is TGTGCCAGCAGCACATACCCTTTTAGCAGGGGCGGAAACACCATATATTTT.

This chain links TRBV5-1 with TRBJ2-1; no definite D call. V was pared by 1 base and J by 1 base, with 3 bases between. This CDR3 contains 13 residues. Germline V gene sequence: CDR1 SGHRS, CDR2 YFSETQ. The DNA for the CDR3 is TGCGCCAGCAGCTTGCGGTCCTACAATGAGCAGTTCTTC. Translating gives CASSLRSYNEQFF. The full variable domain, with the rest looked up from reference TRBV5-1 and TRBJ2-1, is KAGVTQTPRYLIKTRGQQVTLSCSPISGHRSVSWYQQTPGQGLQFLFEYFSETQRNKGNFPGRFSGRQFSNSRSEMNVSTLELGDSALYLCASSLRSYNEQFFGPGTRLTVL.